The 11 T cell receptor beta chains presented below share a single source sample, sequenced in a study of cytomegalovirus exposure and HLA in healthy donors (dated by TCRdb to about 2017). Library construction relied on the immunoSEQ multiplex PCR assay. A mixture of 60 forward primers for TCR Vbeta segments and 13 reverse primers for TCR Jbeta segments was used in the multiplex PCR. TCRdb stores this immuneACCESS table with in-frame sequences only. Part of the clones is absent; in the studies checked, under half of the shortfall reflects unresolved V genes, and no reason is known for the rest. The sample includes tens of thousands of clones, with roughly a tenth observed a single time. Of the sample, almost 25% falls within the top ten clones. The sample comprised PBMCs. Every receptor here comes from a man between 60 and 75 years old in good health and CMV-seropositive.

The V gene is TRBV6-4, the J gene TRBJ2-2; 7 nucleotides agree with TRBD2. Germline trimming cut 3 bases from V and 6 bases from J; bases unmatched to any gene: 4. CDR3 length equals 14 residues. Germline assignment: CDR1 MRHNA and CDR2 SNTAGT. CDR3 loop: CASSEGGGSGELFF. The CDR3 DNA sequence: TGTGCCAGCAGTGAGGGCGGGGGATCCGGGGAGCTGTTTTTT.

This clone has a handful of counts. This sequence joins TRBV10-1 and TRBJ2-1; possible D gene TRBD2, 5 bases. The germline V gene has CDR1 WNHNN and CDR2 SYGVQD (reference sequence). CDR3 length: 16 residues. V lost 2 bases and J lost 1, with 12 bases in between. The CDR3 nucleotides read TGCGCCAGCAGTGAGATACGGACTCCATCCTACAATGAGCAGTTCTTC. Amino acids: CASSEIRTPSYNEQFF.

In the case of this clone: The junction departs from germline at one end; a sequencing error may be responsible. The CDR3: CASSLSSGVNYGYTF. The CDR3 DNA reads as TGTGCCAGCAGTCTATCCTCGGGGGTAAACTATGGCTACACCTTC. The V and J genes are TRBV27 and TRBJ1-2, with D possibly TRBD1 on 5 matching bases. This CDR3 contains 15 residues. Germline CDR1 is MNHEY and CDR2 is SMNVEV (reference sequence).

The V and J genes are TRBV18 and TRBJ2-2, with D unclear. Germline-derived CDR1 and CDR2 are KGHSH and LQKENI. Trimming removed 3 bases from V and 2 bases from J, with 7 bases in between. This CDR3 contains 14 residues. In nucleotides, the CDR3 is TGTGCCAGCTCACCTACCGGTAACACCGGGGAGCTGTTTTTT. Translating gives CASSPTGNTGELFF.

V gene TRBV5-1 combines with J gene TRBJ2-5; D gene unclear. The CDR3 is 14 amino acids. Trimming took 2 bases from V and 1 from J, leaving 9 bases between them. Per germline, CDR1 SGHRS and CDR2 YFSETQ. This CDR3 is CASSFATPQETQYF. CDR3 nucleotides: TGCGCCAGCAGCTTTGCGACACCCCAAGAGACCCAGTACTTC.

The chain combines TRBV10-3 with TRBJ2-7; TRBD2 agrees at 8 bases. The germline gives CDR1 ENHRY, CDR2 SYGVKD. Trimming removed 8 bases from V and 0 bases from J; junction bases left unmatched: 12. The CDR3 is 16 residues long. The DNA for the CDR3 is TGTGCCATCGCTGGGGTAGGAGGGACTAGCTCCTACGAGCAGTACTTC. Its protein is CAIAGVGGTSSYEQYF.

The chain has TRBV25-1 and TRBJ1-1; possible D gene TRBD1, 6 bases. Germline assignment: CDR1 MGHDK and CDR2 SYGVNS. Between the trimmed V and J ends, which lost 8 bases and 0 bases, there was a span of 16 bases. The CDR3 contains 15 residues. The CDR3 is CASGGAIGMNTEAFF. Here the CDR3 DNA reads TGTGCCAGCGGGGGGGCAATCGGGATGAACACTGAAGCTTTCTTT.

This chain joins TRBV6-1 and TRBJ2-1, with D hard to call. This CDR3 has 11 amino acids. Germline-derived CDR1 and CDR2 are MNHNS and SASEGT. V was trimmed by 8 bases and J by 7 bases, leaving 9 bases between them. CDR3 sequence reads: CASGSWNEQFF. The CDR3 DNA reads TGTGCCAGCGGCTCTTGGAATGAGCAGTTCTTC.

In its sample, this clone was seen a few times. This chain uses TRBV28 with TRBJ2-7; 12 bases line up with TRBD2. The CDR3 consists of 16 residues. Germline V gives CDR1 MDHEN, CDR2 SYDVKM. The V and J ends lost 5 bases and 4 bases, in that order; junction bases with no gene match: 9. The CDR3 DNA is TGTGCCAGCAGTCCTCCGCATCTAGCGGGAGGGTACGAGCAGTACTTC. Translated, it gives CASSPPHLAGGYEQYF.

This clone has only a few counts. The CDR3: CASSLVGGIVSEAFF. As DNA, the CDR3 is TGTGCCAGCAGCTTGGTTGGGGGGATAGTTTCTGAAGCTTTCTTT. The chain recombines TRBV5-4 with TRBJ1-1; the D gene is possibly TRBD1 (5 bases). The germline V and J ends were trimmed by 0 bases and 6 bases, with 15 bases remaining between them. This CDR3 has 15 amino acids. Germline-derived CDR1 and CDR2 are SGHNT and YYREEE (reference sequence).

This clone turned up a few times. The rearrangement links TRBV20-1 to TRBJ1-4, with D unclear. The CDR3 covers 11 residues. Trimming left V 0 bases short and J 8 bases short, with 4 bases between. Looked up from germline, CDR1 is DFQATT and CDR2 is SNEGSKA (reference sequence). The CDR3 reads CSARDQEKLFF. In DNA, the CDR3 is TGCAGTGCTAGAGATCAGGAAAAACTGTTTTTT.